This entry concerns a single TCR beta chain. Its target is unknown. This sample was included in a study of T cell responses to AZD1222 COVID-19 vaccine. V was cut by 2 bases and J by 5 bases, with 10 bases left in between. This CDR3 has 14 amino acids. The V gene's germline CDR1 is SGHNT and CDR2 YENEEA. Sequencing used immunoSEQ multiplex PCR; TCRdb keeps in-frame clones, though not all of them. The table lists some 99,000 clones, 87% of them singletons. Whole-study results and caveats: Increases in Spike-specific TCR breadth and depth were seen after two AZD1222 doses. The study identified only a handful of AZD1222 recipients as seropositive at baseline.

The V call is TRBV11-3, the J call TRBJ2-1; D ambiguous. The specimen comprised peripheral blood, sampled 28 days after the second AZD1222 dose. The receptor comes from an adult who received the AZD1222 COVID-19 vaccine. Here the CDR3 DNA reads TGTGCCAGCAGCTTAATTGGGTCGAACAATGAGCAGTTCTTC. This sequence encodes CASSLIGSNNEQFF.